This T cell receptor beta chain was found in a study of early T cells in non-severe SARS-CoV-2 infection (dated by TCRdb to about 2021). With respect to the entire study: Bulk RNA from unsorted whole blood was used for TCR sequencing, so alpha and beta chains could not be paired.

With regard to this clonotype: Its antigen specificity is not known. It has no much larger one-base neighbor in the sample; base qualities were not kept.

Broad study findings and their caveats: VDJdb matching was skewed toward anti-spike CD8 responses and likely underestimated virus-specific expansions, missing private and CD4 specificities.

Set within a cohort of healthcare workers in London, UK, this nested case-control study involved weekly PCR testing of nasopharyngeal swabs along with blood sampling. Healthcare workers were recruited between 23 and 31 March 2020, during the week of the UK lockdown, and were followed weekly for up to about 15 weeks. V and J lose 2 bases and 2 bases, and a span of 6 bases separates them. The CDR3 holds 13 amino acids from the cysteine to the phenylalanine. Of all the DNA, just the CDR3 is kept, 39 bases in frame from base 1. CDR1 SEHNR and CDR2 FQNEAQ are derived from the germline V gene (reference sequence). Library preparation employed 5' RACE. The instrument was a NextSeq 500. In the TCR library protocol, unique molecular identifiers were attached to individual cDNA molecules to correct for PCR bias and sequencing error. Both TCR alpha and beta chains were sequenced, and tight co-correlation was observed between alpha and beta sequence abundances in each sample. In the source study's methods: Decombinator V4 was used to perform V gene, J gene and CDR3 annotation of TCR sequences. TCRs were defined as expanded if a significant change between any two time points was detected under a Poisson model with p below 0.0001. TCR abundances were normalised to the total number of TCRs sequenced per sample and were expressed as counts per million. TRAV1-2 paired with TRAJ12, TRAJ20 or TRAJ33 defined MAIT TCRs, while TRAV10 paired with TRAJ18 defined iNKT TCRs. VDJdb, accessed 1 November 2021, was searched for CMV, EBV and SARS-CoV-2 annotated TCRs, excluding TCRs annotated for multiple antigens. TCRdb reprocessing: public reads trimmed at Q25 with fastp, clones called with MiXCR, in-frame beta chains kept. Rows matching on CDR3 protein sequence are summarized as one entry with the most common DNA and genes. Here the V and J calls rest on TCRdb's processing, not on the authors' analysis. For this sample there are 62,000 or so distinct CDR3 sequences; around 9.9% appear just once. Together, the top ten hold 1.2% of the sample.

Sequencing was done on a sample of whole blood. The chain is made from TRBV7-9 and TRBJ2-5; the D gene is unclear. The source is an adult who was a healthcare worker with PCR-confirmed SARS-CoV-2 infection or an uninfected control (not recorded which). At the DNA level, the sequence is TGTGCCAGCAGCTTAAGCGTACAAGAGACCCAGTACTTC. Its product reads: CASSLSVQETQYF. The full variable domain, with segments outside the CDR3 supplied by the reference TRBV7-9 and TRBJ2-5 proteins, appears as DTGVSQNPRHKITKRGQNVTFRCDPISEHNRLYWYRQTLGQGPEFLTYFQNEAQLEKSRLLSDRFSAERPKGSFSTLEIQRTEQGDSAMYLCASSLSVQETQYFGPGTRLLVL.